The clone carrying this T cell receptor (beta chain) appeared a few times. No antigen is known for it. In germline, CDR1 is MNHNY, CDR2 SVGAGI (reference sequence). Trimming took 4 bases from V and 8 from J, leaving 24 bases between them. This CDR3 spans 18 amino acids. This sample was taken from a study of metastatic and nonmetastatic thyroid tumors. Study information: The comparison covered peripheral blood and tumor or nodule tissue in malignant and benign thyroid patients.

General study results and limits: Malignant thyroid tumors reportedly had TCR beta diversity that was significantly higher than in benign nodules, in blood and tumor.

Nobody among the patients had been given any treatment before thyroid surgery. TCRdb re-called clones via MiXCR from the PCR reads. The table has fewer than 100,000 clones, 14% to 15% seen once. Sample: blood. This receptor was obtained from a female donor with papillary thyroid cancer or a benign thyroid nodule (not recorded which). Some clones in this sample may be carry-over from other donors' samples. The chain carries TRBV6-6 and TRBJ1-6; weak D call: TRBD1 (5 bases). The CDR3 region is CASSFKGFGGPGDSPLHF. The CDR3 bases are TGTGCCAGCAGTTTTAAGGGGTTCGGAGGACCCGGCGATTCACCCCTCCACTTT.